The clone carrying this T cell receptor (beta chain) has a count of ten or more. The data stem from a study of spatial heterogeneity in lung cancer. The time point: sample taken at primary tumor resection. From the 5' RACE reads, TCRdb called clonotypes with MiXCR, one entry per CDR3 protein. The sample lists thousands of distinct CDR3 sequences, around 6.7% occurring once. The sequence derives from a male donor with early-stage non-small cell lung cancer. This specimen was PBMCs, taken at surgery.

This CDR3 is CSAQGVGLQETQYF. The CDR3 nucleotides read TGCAGTGCCCAGGGGGTGGGCCTCCAAGAGACCCAGTACTTC. The chain is built from TRBV20-1 and TRBJ2-5; 7 positions agree with TRBD1. The V gene end was trimmed by 6 bases and the J gene end by 1 base; junction bases not matched to a gene: 8. Germline V gives CDR1 DFQATT, CDR2 SNEGSKA (reference sequence). The CDR3 length is 14 residues.